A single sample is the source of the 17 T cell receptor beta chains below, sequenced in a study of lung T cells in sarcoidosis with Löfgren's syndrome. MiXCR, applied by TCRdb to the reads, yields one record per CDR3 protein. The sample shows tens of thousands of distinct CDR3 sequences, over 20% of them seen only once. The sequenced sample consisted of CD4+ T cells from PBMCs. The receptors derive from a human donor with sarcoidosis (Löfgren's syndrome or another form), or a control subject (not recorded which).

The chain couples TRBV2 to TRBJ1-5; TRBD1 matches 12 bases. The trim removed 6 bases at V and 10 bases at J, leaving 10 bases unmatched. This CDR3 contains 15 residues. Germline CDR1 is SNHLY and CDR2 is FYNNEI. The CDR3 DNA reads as TGTGCCAGCAGCCTCGTCCCGGGACAGGGGGCCCCCCAGCATTTT. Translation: CASSLVPGQGAPQHF.

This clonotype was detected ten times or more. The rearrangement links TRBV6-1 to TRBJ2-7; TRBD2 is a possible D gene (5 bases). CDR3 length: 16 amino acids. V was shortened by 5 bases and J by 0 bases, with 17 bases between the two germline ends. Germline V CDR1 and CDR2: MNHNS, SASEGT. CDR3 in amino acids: CASSPRAGVYSYEQYF. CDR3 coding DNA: TGTGCCAGCAGTCCCCGGGCGGGCGTATACTCCTACGAGCAGTACTTC.

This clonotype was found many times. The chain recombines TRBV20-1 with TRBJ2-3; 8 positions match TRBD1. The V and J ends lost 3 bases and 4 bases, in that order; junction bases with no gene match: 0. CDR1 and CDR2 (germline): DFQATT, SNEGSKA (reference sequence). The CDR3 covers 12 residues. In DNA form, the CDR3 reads TGCAGTGCTAGGACAGGGGCAGATACGCAGTATTTT. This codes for CSARTGADTQYF.

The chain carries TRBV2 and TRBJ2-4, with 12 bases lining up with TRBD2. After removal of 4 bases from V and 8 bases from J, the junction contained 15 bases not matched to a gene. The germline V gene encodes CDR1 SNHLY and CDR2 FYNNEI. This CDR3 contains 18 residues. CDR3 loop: CASSGPTLRLAGADIQYF. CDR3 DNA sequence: TGTGCCAGCAGTGGCCCCACTCTCCGACTAGCGGGAGCGGACATTCAGTACTTC.

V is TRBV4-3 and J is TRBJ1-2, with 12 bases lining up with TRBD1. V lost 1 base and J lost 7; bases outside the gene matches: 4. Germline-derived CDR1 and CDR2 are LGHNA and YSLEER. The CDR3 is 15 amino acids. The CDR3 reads CASSQGGQGAFGYTF. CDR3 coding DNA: TGCGCCAGCAGCCAAGGGGGACAGGGGGCTTTTGGCTACACCTTC.

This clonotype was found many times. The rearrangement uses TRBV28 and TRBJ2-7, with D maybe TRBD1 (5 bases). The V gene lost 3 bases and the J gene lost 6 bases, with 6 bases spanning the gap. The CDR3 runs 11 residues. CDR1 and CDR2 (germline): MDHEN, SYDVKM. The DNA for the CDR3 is TGTGCCAGCAGTTTCAGGGCCGAGCAGTACTTC. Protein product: CASSFRAEQYF. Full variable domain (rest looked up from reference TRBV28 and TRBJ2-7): DVKVTQSSRYLVKRTGEKVFLECVQDMDHENMFWYRQDPGLGLRLIYFSYDVKMKEKGDIPEGYSVSREKKERFSLILESASTNQTSMYLCASSFRAEQYFGPGTRLTVT.

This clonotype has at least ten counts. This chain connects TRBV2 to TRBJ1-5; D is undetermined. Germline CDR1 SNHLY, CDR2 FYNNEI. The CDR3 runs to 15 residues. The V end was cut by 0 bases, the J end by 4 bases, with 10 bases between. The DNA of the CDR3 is TGTGCCAGCAGTGAAGCGCTTTCTGGAAATCAGCCCCAGCATTTT. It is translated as CASSEALSGNQPQHF. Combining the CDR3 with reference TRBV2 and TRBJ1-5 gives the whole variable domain EPEVTQTPSHQVTQMGQEVILRCVPISNHLYFYWYRQILGQKVEFLVSFYNNEISEKSEIFDDQFSVERPDGSNFTLKIRSTKLEDSAMYFCASSEALSGNQPQHFGDGTRLSIL.

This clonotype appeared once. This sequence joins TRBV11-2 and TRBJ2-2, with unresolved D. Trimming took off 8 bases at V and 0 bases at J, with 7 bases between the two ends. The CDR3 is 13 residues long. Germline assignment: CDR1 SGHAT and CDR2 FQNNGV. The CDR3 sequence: CASHLSNTGELFF. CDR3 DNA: TGTGCCAGCCACCTCTCGAACACCGGGGAGCTGTTTTTT.

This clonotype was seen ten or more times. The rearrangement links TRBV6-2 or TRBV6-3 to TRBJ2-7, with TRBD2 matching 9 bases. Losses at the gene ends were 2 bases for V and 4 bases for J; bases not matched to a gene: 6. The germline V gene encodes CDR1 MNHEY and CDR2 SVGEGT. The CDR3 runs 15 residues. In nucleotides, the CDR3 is TGTGCCAGCAGTTACGGGGGACTAGCACCTTACGAGCAGTACTTC. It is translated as CASSYGGLAPYEQYF.

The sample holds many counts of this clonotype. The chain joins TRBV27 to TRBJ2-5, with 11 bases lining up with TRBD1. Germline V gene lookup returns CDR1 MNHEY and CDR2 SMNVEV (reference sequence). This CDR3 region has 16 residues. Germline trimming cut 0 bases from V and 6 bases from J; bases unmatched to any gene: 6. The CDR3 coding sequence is TGTGCCAGCAGTTTATCCCTGGACAGGGGGCTGAAGACCCAGTACTTC. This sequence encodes CASSLSLDRGLKTQYF.

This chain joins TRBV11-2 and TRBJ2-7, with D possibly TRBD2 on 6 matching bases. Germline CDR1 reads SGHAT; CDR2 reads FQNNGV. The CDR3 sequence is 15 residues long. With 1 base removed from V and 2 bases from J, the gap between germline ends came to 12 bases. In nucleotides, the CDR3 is TGTGCCAGCAGCTTAGGGGGGGTGCCAGCCTACGAGCAGTACTTC. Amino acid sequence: CASSLGGVPAYEQYF.

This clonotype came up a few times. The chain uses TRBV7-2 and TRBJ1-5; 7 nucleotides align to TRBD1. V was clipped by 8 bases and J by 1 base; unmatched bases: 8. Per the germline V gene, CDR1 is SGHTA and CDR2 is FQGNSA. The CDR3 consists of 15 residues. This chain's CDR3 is CASRRQGTSNQPQHF. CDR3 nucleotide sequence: TGTGCCAGCCGCAGACAGGGAACGAGCAATCAGCCCCAGCATTTT.

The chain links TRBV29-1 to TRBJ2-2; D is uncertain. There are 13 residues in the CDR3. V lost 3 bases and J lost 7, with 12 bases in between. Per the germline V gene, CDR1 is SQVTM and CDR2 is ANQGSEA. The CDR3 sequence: CSVEWGSIGELFF. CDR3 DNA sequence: TGCAGCGTTGAGTGGGGTTCCATCGGGGAGCTGTTTTTT.

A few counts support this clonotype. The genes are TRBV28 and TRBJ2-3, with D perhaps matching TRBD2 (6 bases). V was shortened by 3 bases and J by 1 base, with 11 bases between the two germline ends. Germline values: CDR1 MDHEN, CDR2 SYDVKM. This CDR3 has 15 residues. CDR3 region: CASSFYGGGTDTQYF. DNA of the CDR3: TGTGCCAGCAGTTTTTACGGGGGTGGCACAGATACGCAGTATTTT.

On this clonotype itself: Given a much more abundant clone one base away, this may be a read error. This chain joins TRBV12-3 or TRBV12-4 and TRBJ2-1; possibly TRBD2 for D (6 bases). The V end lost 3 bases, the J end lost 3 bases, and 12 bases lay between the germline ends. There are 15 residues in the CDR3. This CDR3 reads CASSFHGSFYNEQFF. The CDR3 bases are TGTGCCAGCAGTTTTCACGGGAGCTTCTACAATGAGCAGTTCTTC.

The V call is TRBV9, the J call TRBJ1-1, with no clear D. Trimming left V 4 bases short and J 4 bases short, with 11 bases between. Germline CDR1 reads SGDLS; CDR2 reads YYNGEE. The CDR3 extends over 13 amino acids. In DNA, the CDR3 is TGTGCCAGCAGCCTCCTCGTGGCCACTGAAGCTTTCTTT. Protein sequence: CASSLLVATEAFF.

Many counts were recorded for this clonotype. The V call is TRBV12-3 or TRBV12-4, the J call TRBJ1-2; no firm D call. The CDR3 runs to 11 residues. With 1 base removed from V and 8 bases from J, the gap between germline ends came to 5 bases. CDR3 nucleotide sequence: TGTGCCAGCAGTTTAGGTGAGGGCTACACCTTC. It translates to CASSLGEGYTF.